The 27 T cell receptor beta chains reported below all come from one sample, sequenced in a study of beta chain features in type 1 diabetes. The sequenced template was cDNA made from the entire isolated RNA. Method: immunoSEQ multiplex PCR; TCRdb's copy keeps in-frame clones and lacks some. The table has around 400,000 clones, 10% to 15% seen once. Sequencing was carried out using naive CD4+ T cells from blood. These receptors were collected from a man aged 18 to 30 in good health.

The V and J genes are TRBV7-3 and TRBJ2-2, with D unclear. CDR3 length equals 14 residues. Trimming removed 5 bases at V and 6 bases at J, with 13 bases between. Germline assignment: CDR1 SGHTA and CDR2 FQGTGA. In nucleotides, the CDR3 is TGTGCCAGCAGCCCTACCGCTGGGCCCGGGGAGCTGTTTTTT. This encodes CASSPTAGPGELFF.

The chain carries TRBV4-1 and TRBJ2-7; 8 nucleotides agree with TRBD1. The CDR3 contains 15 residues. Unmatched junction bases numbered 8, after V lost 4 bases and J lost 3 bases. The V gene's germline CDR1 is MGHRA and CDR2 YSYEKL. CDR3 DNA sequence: TGCGCCAGCAGCCCCGGACAGGGACCACACTACGAGCAGTACTTC. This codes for CASSPGQGPHYEQYF.

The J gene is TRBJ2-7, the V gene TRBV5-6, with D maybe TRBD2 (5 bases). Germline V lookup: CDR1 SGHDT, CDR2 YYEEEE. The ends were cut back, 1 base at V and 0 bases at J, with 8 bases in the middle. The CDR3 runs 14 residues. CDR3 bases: TGTGCCAGCAGCTTGCTTGGGAGCTCCTACGAGCAGTACTTC. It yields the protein CASSLLGSSYEQYF.

The CDR3 nucleotides are TGTGCCAGCAGTGGGCCCCCGGGACAGGGGAATGGCTACACCTTC. This translates into CASSGPPGQGNGYTF. J is TRBJ1-2 and V is TRBV28; 10 bases align to TRBD1. CDR1 MDHEN and CDR2 SYDVKM come from the germline V gene. The CDR3 has 15 residues. V was clipped by 5 bases and J by 6 bases; unmatched bases: 9.

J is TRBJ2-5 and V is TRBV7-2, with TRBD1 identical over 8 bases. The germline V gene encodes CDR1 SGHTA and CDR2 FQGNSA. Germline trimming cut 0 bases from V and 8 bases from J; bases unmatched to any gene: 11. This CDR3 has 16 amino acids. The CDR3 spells CASSLALQGVGDTQYF. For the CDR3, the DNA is TGTGCCAGCAGCTTAGCTTTACAGGGGGTAGGGGATACCCAGTACTTC.

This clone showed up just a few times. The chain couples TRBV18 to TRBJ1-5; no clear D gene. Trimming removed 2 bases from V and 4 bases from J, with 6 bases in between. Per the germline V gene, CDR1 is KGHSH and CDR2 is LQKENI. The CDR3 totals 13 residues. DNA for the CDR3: TGTGCCAGCTCACCAGAACAGAATCAGCCCCAGCATTTT. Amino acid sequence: CASSPEQNQPQHF. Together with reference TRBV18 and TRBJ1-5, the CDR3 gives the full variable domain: NAGVMQNPRHLVRRRGQEARLRCSPMKGHSHVYWYRQLPEEGLKFMVYLQKENIIDESGMPKERFSAEFPKEGPSILRIQQVVRGDSAAYFCASSPEQNQPQHFGDGTRLSIL.

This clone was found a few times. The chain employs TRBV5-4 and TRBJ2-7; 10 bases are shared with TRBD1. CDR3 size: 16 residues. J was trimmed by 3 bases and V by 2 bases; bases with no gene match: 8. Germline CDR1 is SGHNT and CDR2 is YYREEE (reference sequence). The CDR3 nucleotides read TGTGCCAGCAGCTTCGCCGGGACAGGGGTTATCTACGAGCAGTACTTC. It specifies CASSFAGTGVIYEQYF.

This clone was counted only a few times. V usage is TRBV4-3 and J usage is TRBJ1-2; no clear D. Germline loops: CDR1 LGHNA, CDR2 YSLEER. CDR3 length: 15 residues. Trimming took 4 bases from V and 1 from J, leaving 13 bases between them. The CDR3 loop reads CASSLEGNVNYGYTF. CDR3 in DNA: TGCGCCAGCAGCCTTGAGGGAAATGTTAACTATGGCTACACCTTC.

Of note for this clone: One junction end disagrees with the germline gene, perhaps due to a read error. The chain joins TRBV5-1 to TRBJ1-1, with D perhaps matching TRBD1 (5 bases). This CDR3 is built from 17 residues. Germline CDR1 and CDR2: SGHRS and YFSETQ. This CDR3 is CASSLAGGARVNAEAFF. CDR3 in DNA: TGCGCCAGCAGCTTGGCCGGAGGGGCCCGAGTGAACGCTGAAGCTTTCTTT.

CDR3 bases: TGTGCCAGCAGCCAAGAGGATGGCGTCTACGAGCAGTACTTC. Protein: CASSQEDGVYEQYF. V and J are TRBV9 and TRBJ2-7, with D hard to call. This CDR3 spans 14 amino acids. CDR1 is SGDLS and CDR2 is YYNGEE in the germline V gene. Trimming stripped 4 bases from V and 3 bases from J, with 14 bases between. Full variable domain (remainder filled in from reference TRBV9 and TRBJ2-7): DSGVTQTPKHLITATGQRVTLRCSPRSGDLSVYWYQQSLDQGLQFLIQYYNGEERAKGNILERFSAQQFPDLHSELNLSSLELGDSALYFCASSQEDGVYEQYFGPGTRLTVT.

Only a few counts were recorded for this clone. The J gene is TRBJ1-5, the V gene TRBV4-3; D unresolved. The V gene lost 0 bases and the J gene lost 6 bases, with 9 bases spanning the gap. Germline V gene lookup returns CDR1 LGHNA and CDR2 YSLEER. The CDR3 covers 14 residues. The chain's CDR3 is CASSQEESAQPQHF. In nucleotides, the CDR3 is TGCGCCAGCAGCCAAGAGGAGTCGGCTCAGCCCCAGCATTTT.

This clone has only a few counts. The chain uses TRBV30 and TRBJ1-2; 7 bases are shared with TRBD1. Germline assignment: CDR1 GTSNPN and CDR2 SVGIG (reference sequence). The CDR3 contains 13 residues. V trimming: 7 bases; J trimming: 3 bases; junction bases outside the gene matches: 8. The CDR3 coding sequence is TGTGCCTTGCAGGGACAGCCTGACTATGGCTACACCTTC. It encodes CALQGQPDYGYTF.

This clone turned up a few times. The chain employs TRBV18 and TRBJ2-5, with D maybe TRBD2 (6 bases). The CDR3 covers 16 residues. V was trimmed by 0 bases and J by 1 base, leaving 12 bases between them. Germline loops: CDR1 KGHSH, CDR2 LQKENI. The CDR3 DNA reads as TGTGCCAGCTCACCACCCGGCGGGGACGCCCAAGAGACCCAGTACTTC. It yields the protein CASSPPGGDAQETQYF.

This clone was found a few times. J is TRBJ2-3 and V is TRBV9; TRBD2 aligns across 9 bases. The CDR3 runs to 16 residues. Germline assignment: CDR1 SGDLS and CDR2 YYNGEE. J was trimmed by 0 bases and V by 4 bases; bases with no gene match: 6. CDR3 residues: CASSIRTSASTDTQYF. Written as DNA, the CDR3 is TGTGCCAGCAGCATCCGGACTAGCGCGAGCACAGATACGCAGTATTTT.

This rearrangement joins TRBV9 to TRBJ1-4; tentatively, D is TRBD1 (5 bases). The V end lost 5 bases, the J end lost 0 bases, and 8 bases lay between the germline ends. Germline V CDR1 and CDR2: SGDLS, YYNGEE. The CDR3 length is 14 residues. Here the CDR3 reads CASRGAATNEKLFF. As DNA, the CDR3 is TGTGCCAGCAGAGGGGCCGCAACTAATGAAAAACTGTTTTTT.

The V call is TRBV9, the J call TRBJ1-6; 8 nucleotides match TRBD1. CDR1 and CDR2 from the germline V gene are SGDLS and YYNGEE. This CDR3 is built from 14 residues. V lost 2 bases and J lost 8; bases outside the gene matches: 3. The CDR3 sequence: CASSVGQGYSPLHF. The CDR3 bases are TGTGCCAGCAGCGTTGGACAGGGATATTCACCCCTCCACTTT.

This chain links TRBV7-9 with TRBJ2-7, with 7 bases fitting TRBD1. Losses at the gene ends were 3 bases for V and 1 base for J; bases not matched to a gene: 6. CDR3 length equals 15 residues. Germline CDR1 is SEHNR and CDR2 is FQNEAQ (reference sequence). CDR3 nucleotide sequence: TGTGCCAGCAGCTTTCGGGCAGGGGGATCCTACGAGCAGTACTTC. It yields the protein CASSFRAGGSYEQYF.

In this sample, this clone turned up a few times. The CDR3 DNA follows: TGTGCCAGCAGCCCCCGACAGGGGGTGGCAGATACGCAGTATTTT. It is translated as CASSPRQGVADTQYF. V and J are TRBV4-2 and TRBJ2-3, with 9 bases lining up with TRBD1. Trimming cost V 4 bases and J 4 bases; bases outside gene matches: 6. CDR1 LGHNA and CDR2 YNFKEQ come from the germline V gene. The CDR3 spans 15 residues.

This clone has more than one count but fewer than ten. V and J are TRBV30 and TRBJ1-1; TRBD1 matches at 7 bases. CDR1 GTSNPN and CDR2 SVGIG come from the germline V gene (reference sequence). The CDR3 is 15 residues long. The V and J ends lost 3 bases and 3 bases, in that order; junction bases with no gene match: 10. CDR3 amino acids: CAWRGRDRLYTEAFF. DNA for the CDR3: TGTGCCTGGAGGGGCCGGGACAGACTTTACACTGAAGCTTTCTTT.

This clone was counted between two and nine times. The CDR3 sequence is CASSQPPGTANTGELFF. As DNA, the CDR3 is TGTGCCAGCAGCCAGCCCCCGGGGACAGCGAACACCGGGGAGCTGTTTTTT. The chain is built from TRBV7-9 and TRBJ2-2; 7 bases fit TRBD1. The length of the CDR3 is 17 residues. Trimming cost V 5 bases and J 0 bases; bases outside gene matches: 9. Germline CDR1 and CDR2: SEHNR and FQNEAQ (reference sequence).

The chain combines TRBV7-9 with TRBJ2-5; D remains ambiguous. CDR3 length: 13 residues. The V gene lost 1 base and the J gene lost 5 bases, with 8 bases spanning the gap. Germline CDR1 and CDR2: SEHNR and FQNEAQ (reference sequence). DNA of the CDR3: TGTGCCAGCAGCTTAGGGAGCTCTGAGACCCAGTACTTC. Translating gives CASSLGSSETQYF.

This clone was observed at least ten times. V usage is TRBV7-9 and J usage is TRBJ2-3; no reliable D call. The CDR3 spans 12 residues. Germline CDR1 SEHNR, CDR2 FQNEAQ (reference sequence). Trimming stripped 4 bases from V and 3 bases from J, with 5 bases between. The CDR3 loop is CASSSVTDTQYF. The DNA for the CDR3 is TGTGCCAGCAGCTCGGTAACAGATACGCAGTATTTT. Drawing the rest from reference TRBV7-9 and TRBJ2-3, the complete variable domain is DTGVSQNPRHKITKRGQNVTFRCDPISEHNRLYWYRQTLGQGPEFLTYFQNEAQLEKSRLLSDRFSAERPKGSFSTLEIQRTEQGDSAMYLCASSSVTDTQYFGPGTRLTVL.

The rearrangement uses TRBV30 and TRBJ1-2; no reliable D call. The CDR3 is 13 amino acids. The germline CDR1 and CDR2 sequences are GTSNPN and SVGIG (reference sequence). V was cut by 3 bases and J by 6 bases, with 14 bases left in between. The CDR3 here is CAWSPPLGDGYTF. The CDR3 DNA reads TGTGCCTGGAGCCCCCCCCTAGGCGATGGCTACACCTTC.

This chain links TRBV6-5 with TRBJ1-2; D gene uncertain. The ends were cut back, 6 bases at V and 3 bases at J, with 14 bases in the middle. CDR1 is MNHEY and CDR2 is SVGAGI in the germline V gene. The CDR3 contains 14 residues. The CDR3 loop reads CASRTAGSYYGYTF. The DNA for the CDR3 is TGTGCCAGCAGAACCGCCGGGTCCTACTATGGCTACACCTTC.

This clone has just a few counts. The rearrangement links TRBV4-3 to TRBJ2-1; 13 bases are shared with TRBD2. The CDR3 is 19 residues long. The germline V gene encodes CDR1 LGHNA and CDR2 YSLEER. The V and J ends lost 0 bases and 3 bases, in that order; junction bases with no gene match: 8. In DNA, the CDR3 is TGCGCCAGCAGCCAAGATCAGGGACTAGCGGGGAGAAACTACAATGAGCAGTTCTTC. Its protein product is CASSQDQGLAGRNYNEQFF.

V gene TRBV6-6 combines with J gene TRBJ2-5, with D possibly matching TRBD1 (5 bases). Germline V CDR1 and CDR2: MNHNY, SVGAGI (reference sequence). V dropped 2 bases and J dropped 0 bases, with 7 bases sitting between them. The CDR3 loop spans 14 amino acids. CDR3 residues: CASSYPDNQETQYF. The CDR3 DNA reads TGTGCCAGCAGTTACCCGGACAACCAAGAGACCCAGTACTTC.

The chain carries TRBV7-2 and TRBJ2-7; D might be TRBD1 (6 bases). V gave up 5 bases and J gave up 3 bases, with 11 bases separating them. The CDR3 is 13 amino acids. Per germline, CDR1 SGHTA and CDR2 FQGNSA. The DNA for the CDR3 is TGTGCCAGCAGCCTCTTACAGGGCTACGAGCAGTACTTC. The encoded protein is CASSLLQGYEQYF.